In this sample, the clone carrying this T cell receptor beta chain turned up many times. What it binds is not known. Relative to the germline gene, one junction end is altered; a read error may explain this. These data originate in a study of T cells after yellow fever vaccination. Template switching by 5'RACE produced TCR cDNA, adding a universal primer site and UMIs. Via MiXCR, TCRdb re-called the 5' RACE reads, giving one row per CDR3 protein. Of about 170,000 distinct CDR3 sequences listed, 11% were seen once; the top ten hold 35% to 40%. This CDR3 has 14 amino acids. Notes on the study in general: Any FACS-sorted repertoire could hold abundant clonotypes that contaminate it from the bulk population. Researchers noted that a small share of clonotypes showed up in both CD4 and CD8 compartments. Post-booster reappearance was seen for most primary-vaccination clones (around 97% CD4, around 88% CD8).

This receptor was taken from a man in his late teens or twenties who received the YFV17D yellow fever vaccine. Sequencing was performed on CD8+ T cells sorted from PBMCs, taken 15 days after the yellow fever booster vaccination. V usage is TRBV23-1 and J usage is TRBJ2-5; D perhaps matches TRBD1 (6 bases). TRBV23-1 is an ORF for which the function is uncertain. The DNA of the CDR3 is TGCGCCAGCAGTCAACCTGCCTGTTTGGACAGTGGTTTCTTC. This gives the protein CASSQPACLDSGFF.